A selection of T cell receptor beta chains follows, all from one sample in a study of human T cells and chemical hapten exposure. One entry per CDR3 protein results from TCRdb running MiXCR on the 5' RACE reads. The data contain approximately 140,000 distinct CDR3 sequences, around 4% of them seen just once; the ten biggest clones take up 1.2% to 1.5%. The receptors originated from a female donor in good health. Both conserved end residues are part of each CDR3. The D gene is left open where the match is weak. Clone size is shown for a subset of rows, as once, few, many or a class of expanded clone.

V gene	clone size	D gene	J gene	CDR3 protein	CDR3 DNA
TRBV6-1	many	TRBD1	TRBJ2-3	CASTALRGPSTDTQYF	TGTGCCAGCACCGCGCTTAGGGGGCCCAGCACAGATACGCAGTATTTT
TRBV27	.	TRBD1	TRBJ1-2	CASSYSRGHYGDTF	TGTGCCAGCAGTTATAGCAGGGGGCATTATGGCGACACCTTC
TRBV4-3	many	.	TRBJ1-1	CASSQEGYTEAFF	TGCGCCAGCAGCCAAGAAGGGTACACTGAAGCTTTCTTT
TRBV4-2	many	.	TRBJ2-3	CASSHQSTDTQYF	TGTGCCAGCAGCCACCAGAGCACAGATACGCAGTATTTT
TRBV7-6	many	TRBD1	TRBJ2-3	CASSLAPLEGQGPGTGTSTDTQYF	TGTGCCAGCAGCTTAGCGCCACTTGAAGGACAGGGCCCCGGGACAGGAACTAGCACAGATACGCAGTATTTT
TRBV2	.	TRBD1	TRBJ1-5	CASSGQGNCATPQHF	TGTGCCAGCAGCGGACAGGGGAACTGTGCGACGCCCCAGCATTTT
TRBV29-1	many	.	TRBJ2-2	CSVEPGSTGELFF	TGCAGCGTTGAGCCAGGGTCGACCGGGGAGCTGTTTTTT
TRBV25-1	.	TRBD1	TRBJ2-7	CASSEGGTGVYEQYF	TGTGCCAGCAGTGAAGGTGGGACAGGAGTTTACGAGCAGTACTTC
TRBV7-6	many	.	TRBJ2-7	CASSGTAGEQYF	TGTGCCAGCAGCGGGACGGCCGGCGAGCAGTACTTC
TRBV6-2/TRBV6-3	few	.	TRBJ2-1	CASSYVFSGCNNEQFF	TGTGCCAGCAGTTATGTGTTCTCGGGGTGCAACAATGAGCAGTTCTTC
TRBV5-1	many	.	TRBJ2-7	CASSLGLGSSYEQYF	TGCGCCAGCAGCTTGGGTCTCGGCTCCTCCTACGAGCAGTACTTC
TRBV29-1	many	.	TRBJ1-1	CSAAGVTEAFF	TGCAGCGCCGCGGGCGTAACTGAAGCTTTCTTT
TRBV5-6	few	TRBD1	TRBJ1-1	CASSLPPGQMNTEAFF	TGTGCCAGCAGCTTGCCCCCGGGACAGATGAACACTGAAGCTTTCTTT
TRBV21-1	many	.	TRBJ1-1	CASSTLWDRKVLAFF	TGTGCCAGCAGCACATTATGGGACAGGAAAGTTTTGGCTTTCTTT
TRBV20-1	many	.	TRBJ1-1	CSAPFNTEAFF	TGCAGTGCTCCTTTCAACACTGAAGCTTTCTTT
TRBV10-3	.	.	TRBJ2-3	CAISSQGTDTQYF	TGTGCCATCAGTTCTCAGGGGACAGATACGCAGTATTTT
TRBV29-1	many	.	TRBJ2-7	CSVEEGPGFEQYF	TGCAGCGTTGAAGAGGGACCGGGATTCGAGCAGTACTTC